This is a list of T cell receptor beta chains from one sample in a study of neurological immune-mediated disorders. TCRdb reprocessed the 5' RACE reads with MiXCR, giving one entry per CDR3 protein. The repertoire has approximately 68,000 distinct CDR3 sequences, around 5% of them found once; the top ten carry roughly 2.2%. Sequencing was carried out using PBMCs. These receptors all stem from a woman aged 70-85 years with multiple sclerosis. CDR3s include the opening cysteine and the closing phenylalanine or tryptophan. The D gene is left open where the match is weak. Each size is once, few or many counts, or a class when the clone is expanded.

abundance	d_gene	j_gene	v_gene	CDR3nt	CDR3aa
many	TRBD1	TRBJ1-2	TRBV29-1	TGCAGCGGTCAGTTGAGGGGACAGGGGGACAACTATGGCTACACCTTC	CSGQLRGQGDNYGYTF
few	NA	TRBJ2-7	TRBV3-1	TGTGCCAGCAGCCAAGAGGGACGCGTACTCTACGAGCAGTACTTC	CASSQEGRVLYEQYF
many	NA	TRBJ1-1	TRBV7-2	TGTGCCAGCAGCCATGGAGGGGGGAAGAACACTGAAGCTTTCTTT	CASSHGGGKNTEAFF
many	TRBD2	TRBJ2-3	TRBV5-1	TGCGCCAGCAGACTGGAGACTAGCGCGTCACCTTATAGCACAGATACGCAGTATTTT	CASRLETSASPYSTDTQYF
few	TRBD1	TRBJ1-1	TRBV7-2	TGTGCCAGCAGCTTAGCGGACAGGGGACTACCCTCGAGACCTGAAGCTTTCTTT	CASSLADRGLPSRPEAFF
many	TRBD1	TRBJ2-7	TRBV4-3	TGCGCCAGCAGCCAAAGCCCCCCGGGACAGGGTATCGGCGAGCAGTACTTC	CASSQSPPGQGIGEQYF
many	NA	TRBJ1-2	TRBV27	TGTGCCAGCAGTCTCCGGGACGGCCTGGGCTACACCTTC	CASSLRDGLGYTF
many	NA	TRBJ1-6	TRBV25-1	TGTGCCAGCAGTGACCACCCCCCCGCTTCACCCCTCCACTTT	CASSDHPPASPLHF
many	NA	TRBJ2-6	TRBV6-4	TGTGCCAGCAGTGACTCGACTAGTTTTGGGGCCAACGTCCTGACTTTC	CASSDSTSFGANVLTF
many	NA	TRBJ1-2	TRBV29-1	TGCAGCGTGTGGGAGCCGGCGGGAGGCTACACCTTC	CSVWEPAGGYTF
many	TRBD1	TRBJ1-1	TRBV5-1	TGCGCCAGCAGTCTCTGGACAGGGGGGCCCAGCACTGAAGCTTTCTTT	CASSLWTGGPSTEAFF
many	TRBD1	TRBJ2-1	TRBV5-1	TGCGCCAGCAGCTTGGTGGGACAGGAAGAGCGGGCAGGGCTGTTCTTC	CASSLVGQEERAGLFF